Following are 2 T cell receptor beta chains from one sample sequenced in a study of pediatric ulcerative colitis. Produced via immunoSEQ multiplex PCR; TCRdb's table is partial and in-frame only. The sample contains roughly 45,000 clones, 78% of which appear only once. One to two pinch biopsies were taken from the rectum during colonoscopy. The sequenced sample consisted of gut tissue. Every receptor here comes from a girl aged 10 to 17 with moderate ulcerative colitis.

For the CDR3, the DNA is TGCGCCAGCAGCCAAATGGGACAGGGGGGCTCCTACGAGCAGTACTTC. It translates to CASSQMGQGGSYEQYF. The chain combines TRBV4-1 with TRBJ2-7; TRBD1 agrees at 11 bases. Losses at the gene ends were 2 bases for V and 0 bases for J; bases not matched to a gene: 3. CDR3 length equals 16 residues. Per the germline V gene, CDR1 is MGHRA and CDR2 is YSYEKL.

This chain joins TRBV14 and TRBJ2-7; 7 bases map to TRBD2. CDR1 and CDR2 from the germline V gene are SGHDN and FVKESK. V shed 6 bases, J shed 3 bases, and the junction held 2 bases outside the gene matches. This CDR3 is 12 amino acids long. CDR3 nucleotide sequence: TGTGCCAGCAGTGGGGGGGGCTACGAGCAGTACTTC. It yields the protein CASSGGGYEQYF.